These T cell receptor beta chains were read from a single sample in a study of blood T cell repertoires in COVID-19. Produced via immunoSEQ multiplex PCR; TCRdb's table is partial and in-frame only. The sample holds more than 120,000 clones, over 85% seen once. The sequenced sample was peripheral blood. Receptors originate from a human donor in a cohort sampled during active COVID-19. The CDR3 runs from the conserved cysteine through the conserved F or W. The D gene is left open where the match is weak. A row's size may be missing; if present it is once, few, many or a size class.

clone_size: NA
v_call: TRBV6-5
d_call: NA
cdr3_aa: CASSSLSGSGNTIYF

clone_size: NA
v_call: TRBV5-1
d_call: TRBD1
cdr3_aa: CASSLAQGAYRGYTF

clone_size: NA
v_call: TRBV11-2
d_call: NA
cdr3_aa: CASTSGRAAEAFF

clone_size: NA
v_call: TRBV19
d_call: TRBD2
cdr3_aa: CASSIDRGGGAYNEQFF

clone_size: NA
v_call: TRBV7-6
d_call: TRBD2
cdr3_aa: CASSLGVAGARETQYF

clone_size: NA
v_call: TRBV5-1
d_call: NA
cdr3_aa: CASSLEGVGYGYTF

clone_size: NA
v_call: TRBV7-9
d_call: NA
cdr3_aa: CASSLLGQMNTEAFF

clone_size: NA
v_call: TRBV5-1
d_call: NA
cdr3_aa: CASSREVNTEAFF

clone_size: NA
v_call: TRBV20-1
d_call: NA
cdr3_aa: CSASEMGIIGEKLFF

clone_size: once
v_call: TRBV5-1
d_call: NA
cdr3_aa: CASSFGEKLFF

clone_size: NA
v_call: TRBV5-1
d_call: TRBD1
cdr3_aa: CASRLTGYKDGYTF

clone_size: NA
v_call: TRBV7-9
d_call: TRBD2
cdr3_aa: CASTRTSGGAIDNEQFF

clone_size: NA
v_call: TRBV12-3/TRBV12-4
d_call: NA
cdr3_aa: CASSLFTNYGYTF

clone_size: NA
v_call: TRBV19
d_call: TRBD2
cdr3_aa: CASQLRGGRETQYF

clone_size: NA
v_call: TRBV7-2
d_call: NA
cdr3_aa: CASSLWGGDQPQHF

clone_size: NA
v_call: TRBV7-2
d_call: NA
cdr3_aa: CASSSSGADTQYF

clone_size: NA
v_call: TRBV5-1
d_call: TRBD2
cdr3_aa: CASTLAGEETQYF

clone_size: NA
v_call: TRBV5-1
d_call: TRBD1
cdr3_aa: CASSFLDREADNSPLHF

clone_size: few
v_call: TRBV5-4
d_call: NA
cdr3_aa: CASSQELLTTEAFF

clone_size: NA
v_call: TRBV7-2
d_call: TRBD1
cdr3_aa: CASSWDRQSNEQYF

clone_size: NA
v_call: TRBV18
d_call: NA
cdr3_aa: CASSPPILETQYF

clone_size: NA
v_call: TRBV5-1
d_call: TRBD1
cdr3_aa: CASSLDGTEYYEQYF

clone_size: NA
v_call: TRBV5-6
d_call: TRBD1
cdr3_aa: CASSPAGGQGANGYTF

clone_size: NA
v_call: TRBV5-4
d_call: TRBD1
cdr3_aa: CASSFTGGQETQYF

clone_size: NA
v_call: TRBV2
d_call: NA
cdr3_aa: CASKTGSSTDTQYF

clone_size: few
v_call: TRBV5-6
d_call: NA
cdr3_aa: CASSLEAGPQQETQYF

clone_size: NA
v_call: TRBV5-1
d_call: NA
cdr3_aa: CASSQSDRWNTEAFF

clone_size: NA
v_call: TRBV7-9
d_call: NA
cdr3_aa: CASSLGAADFADTQYF

clone_size: NA
v_call: TRBV6-5
d_call: NA
cdr3_aa: CASSYGGGGHNEQFF

clone_size: once
v_call: TRBV11-2
d_call: TRBD1
cdr3_aa: CASSLGRGPTGYTF

clone_size: NA
v_call: TRBV25-1
d_call: NA
cdr3_aa: CASSENPLLYGYTF

clone_size: NA
v_call: TRBV4-3
d_call: NA
cdr3_aa: CASSQEYGRAYEQYF

clone_size: NA
v_call: TRBV10-3
d_call: TRBD1
cdr3_aa: CAIRGTDDYGYTF

clone_size: once
v_call: TRBV10-3
d_call: TRBD1
cdr3_aa: CATRDRGNVYPEAFF

clone_size: NA
v_call: TRBV5-1
d_call: NA
cdr3_aa: CASSAQGTGGYTF

clone_size: NA
v_call: TRBV5-6
d_call: NA
cdr3_aa: CASSVWQANEKLFF

clone_size: NA
v_call: TRBV2
d_call: NA
cdr3_aa: CASSGTASYEQYF

clone_size: NA
v_call: TRBV11-2
d_call: TRBD1
cdr3_aa: CASSSMGQAYGYTF

clone_size: NA
v_call: TRBV5-1
d_call: NA
cdr3_aa: CASSGLAEETQYF

clone_size: NA
v_call: TRBV3-1/TRBV3-2
d_call: NA
cdr3_aa: CASSQEPTSNYGYTF

clone_size: few
v_call: TRBV6-2/TRBV6-3
d_call: NA
cdr3_aa: CASSYVGAGETQYF

clone_size: NA
v_call: TRBV19
d_call: TRBD1
cdr3_aa: CASSMSQGANTEAFF

clone_size: NA
v_call: TRBV6-1
d_call: NA
cdr3_aa: CASSEAPALQETQYF

clone_size: NA
v_call: TRBV4-1
d_call: TRBD1
cdr3_aa: CASSQPQGQALSGNTIYF

clone_size: NA
v_call: TRBV5-6
d_call: TRBD1
cdr3_aa: CASSLVNRGLDGYTF

clone_size: NA
v_call: TRBV12-3/TRBV12-4
d_call: NA
cdr3_aa: CASTLSIYEQYF

clone_size: NA
v_call: TRBV4-3
d_call: NA
cdr3_aa: CASSQVMSGGGNTEAFF